The rows below give T cell receptor beta chains drawn from one sample of a study of T cells after yellow fever vaccination. Via MiXCR, TCRdb re-called the 5' RACE reads, giving one row per CDR3 protein. Of some 160,000 distinct CDR3 sequences in the sample, approximately 10% are singletons; the top ten hold approximately 39%. The starting material was CD8+ T cells sorted from PBMCs, obtained 45 days after the yellow fever booster vaccination. The receptors come from a man aged 18 to 30 who received the YFV17D yellow fever vaccine. Each CDR3 is given with its conserved first and last residue. D genes are given only for firm matches. Some rows have no size entry. The others give once, few or many, or a class for an expanded clone.

cdr3_nt cdr3_aa j_call d_call clone_size v_call cdr3_length
TGTGCCAGCAATCAGGGTGGAGGGGCCAACGTCCTGACTTTC CASNQGGGANVLTF TRBJ2-6 NA NA TRBV12-3/TRBV12-4 14
TGTGCCAGCAGCTTACAGGGCGGCCTGGGGGAGCTGTTTTTT CASSLQGGLGELFF TRBJ2-2 NA NA TRBV7-6 14
TGTGCCAGCAGTTTTGGGACAGATCAGCCCCAGCATTTT CASSFGTDQPQHF TRBJ1-5 TRBD1 NA TRBV27 13
TGCGCCAGCAGCCAAGCAGTATTCAGCAATCAGCCCCAGCATTTT CASSQAVFSNQPQHF TRBJ1-5 NA few TRBV4-3 15
TGTGCCAGCATCAGGGGGGCAGGGGGAGGAGAGACCCAGTACTTC CASIRGAGGGETQYF TRBJ2-5 NA NA TRBV5-5 15
TGCGCCAGCAGCCAAGCTCTGCGAGGTCAAGAGACCCAGTACTTC CASSQALRGQETQYF TRBJ2-5 NA NA TRBV4-1 15
TGTGCCAGCAGCAACCCTGACAGGGACCAAGAGACCCAGTACTTC CASSNPDRDQETQYF TRBJ2-5 TRBD1 NA TRBV7-3 15
TGTGCCAGCAGTAACAGGGGGCCAGTGGAGACCCAGTACTTC CASSNRGPVETQYF TRBJ2-5 TRBD1 few TRBV12-3/TRBV12-4 14
TGTGCCAGCAGTTTAACAGGATCAGTGGAAAACATTCAGTACTTC CASSLTGSVENIQYF TRBJ2-4 NA NA TRBV28 15
TGTGCCAGCCCCCCATTGGGTAGCGGGGACGATGAGACCCAGTACTTC CASPPLGSGDDETQYF TRBJ2-5 TRBD2 NA TRBV6-6 16
TGTGCCAGCAGTCCTGACAGGGCCTACTATGGCTACACCTTC CASSPDRAYYGYTF TRBJ1-2 TRBD1 NA TRBV27 14
TGTGCCAGCAGCATGACAGGGGGCGACTGGGCCAACGTCCTGACTTTC CASSMTGGDWANVLTF TRBJ2-6 TRBD1 many TRBV7-9 16
TGTGCCAGCAGACTGGGACAGGTTAGCACAGATACGCAGTATTTT CASRLGQVSTDTQYF TRBJ2-3 TRBD1 few TRBV7-6 15
TGCGCCAGCAGCCCCCTCGGGGTTGGCACTGAAGCTTTCTTT CASSPLGVGTEAFF TRBJ1-1 NA few TRBV5-1 14
TGTGCCATCAGTCCGGGACAGTTAATAGATACGCAGTATTTT CAISPGQLIDTQYF TRBJ2-3 TRBD1 NA TRBV10-3 14
TGTGCCAGCCTAGGCACAGATACGCAGTATTTT CASLGTDTQYF TRBJ2-3 NA NA TRBV12-3/TRBV12-4 11
TGTGCCACCAACAGTCCGGGACAGGTGTACAATGAGCAGTTCTTC CATNSPGQVYNEQFF TRBJ2-1 TRBD1 NA TRBV25-1 15
TGCAGCGTCGGGGGTCGACAGGGTGACTATGGCTACACCTTC CSVGGRQGDYGYTF TRBJ1-2 TRBD1 few TRBV29-1 14
TGTGCCAGCAGCCCCGGGGCTTCGGATACGCAGTATTTT CASSPGASDTQYF TRBJ2-3 NA few TRBV11-3 13
TGTGCCAGCAGCTTAGACTCGGCGGGGTGGGCCTACGAGCAGTACTTC CASSLDSAGWAYEQYF TRBJ2-7 NA many TRBV11-2 16
TGTGCCAGCAGCCTCCGGACTAGCTACAATGAGCAGTTCTTC CASSLRTSYNEQFF TRBJ2-1 TRBD2 NA TRBV13 14
TGCGCCAGCAGCCAAGATTGGGGCCGGGGAGGGCAGTTCTTC CASSQDWGRGGQFF TRBJ2-1 NA NA TRBV4-3 14
TGCAGTGCTAGAGACCCCGTTGAACAGAACTATGGCTACACCTTC CSARDPVEQNYGYTF TRBJ1-2 NA few TRBV20-1 15
TGTGCCAGCAGCTCGGAAAGGGTCTATGGCTACACCTTC CASSSERVYGYTF TRBJ1-2 NA few TRBV9 13
TGTGCCAGCAGCTTAGTGGGCAGGGGAAAATCCTACGAGCAGTACTTC CASSLVGRGKSYEQYF TRBJ2-7 NA few TRBV7-2 16
TGCGCCAGCAGCCATGGGAGAAAGCCGGGAGAGACCCAGTACTTC CASSHGRKPGETQYF TRBJ2-5 NA few TRBV4-1 15
TGTGCCAGCAGCTCACTTATCAGGACAGCTGGGGATACGCAGTATTTT CASSSLIRTAGDTQYF TRBJ2-3 NA many TRBV7-9 16
TGCGCCAGCAGCTTCCGTGGGGGCGCAACAGATACGCAGTATTTT CASSFRGGATDTQYF TRBJ2-3 NA NA TRBV5-1 15
TGCGCCAGCAGCCCGGAGGGGGGCCGTCAAGAGACCCAGTACTTC CASSPEGGRQETQYF TRBJ2-5 NA many TRBV5-1 15
TGTGCCAGCAGTCAGACAGGGGGAAGCACAGATACGCAGTATTTT CASSQTGGSTDTQYF TRBJ2-3 TRBD1 few TRBV6-5 15
TGCAGCGTTCAGGGACAGGGAGAGACCCAGTACTTC CSVQGQGETQYF TRBJ2-5 TRBD1 NA TRBV29-1 12
TGTGCCAGCAGAGGGGGCGCGGAAGGCTACACCTTC CASRGGAEGYTF TRBJ1-2 TRBD1 few TRBV6-5 12
TGTGCCAGCAGTTTCGGACAGGGGGCGACTGAAGCTTTCTTT CASSFGQGATEAFF TRBJ1-1 TRBD1 NA TRBV28 14
TGCGCCAGCAGACGGGACAGGGCCACTGAAGCTTTCTTT CASRRDRATEAFF TRBJ1-1 TRBD1 NA TRBV5-1 13
TGTGCCAGCAGCCCCTGGACAGCTAGTGAAGCTTTCTTT CASSPWTASEAFF TRBJ1-1 NA NA TRBV7-9 13
TGTGCCAGCAGCTCCGGACAACCTTCCTACGAGCAGTACTTC CASSSGQPSYEQYF TRBJ2-7 NA many TRBV7-9 14
TGTGCCAGTAGTAGGGAGACACTGGCGGGGTATCAGCCCCAGCATTTT CASSRETLAGYQPQHF TRBJ1-5 NA few TRBV19 16
TGTGCCAGCAGTTACACTCCTCACTTGTTAGGGGATCATAGCACAGATACGCAGTATTTT CASSYTPHLLGDHSTDTQYF TRBJ2-3 NA NA TRBV6-6 20
TGTGCCAGCAGTTACTCGGTTTACAGGGTAGTAGGAGAGCAGTACTTC CASSYSVYRVVGEQYF TRBJ2-7 NA few TRBV6-5 16
TGTGCCACCAGTGATTGGGGACAGGGTGGGCACCAAGAGACCCAGTACTTC CATSDWGQGGHQETQYF TRBJ2-5 TRBD1 few TRBV24-1 17
TGTGCCAGCACCTTACGGGGTAGCGGGGGGGCAGGGACCGGGGAGCTGTTTTTT CASTLRGSGGAGTGELFF TRBJ2-2 TRBD2 NA TRBV6-5 18
TGTGCCAGCAGCTACCGAGCGGGGGGGCAACGAGCCAAAAACATTCAGTACTTC CASSYRAGGQRAKNIQYF TRBJ2-4 TRBD2 few TRBV11-2 18
TGTGCCAGCAGCCCCCATTGGAGCTCCTACAATGAGCAGTTCTTC CASSPHWSSYNEQFF TRBJ2-1 NA few TRBV6-6 15
TGCGCCAGTTTCTGGGGGGTAGGGGAGGACACTGAAGCTTTCTTT CASFWGVGEDTEAFF TRBJ1-1 NA NA TRBV5-1 15
TGTGCCAGCAGCACGTCCGGGACAGGGGGTTTCGATGAGCAGTTCTTC CASSTSGTGGFDEQFF TRBJ2-1 TRBD1 NA TRBV7-9 16